One sample yielded the 9 T cell receptor beta chains listed below, sequenced in a study of early T cells in non-severe SARS-CoV-2 infection. TCRdb processed the 5' RACE reads anew with MiXCR; each CDR3 protein has one entry. The sample has approximately 40,000 distinct CDR3 sequences; 11% are singletons. Sequenced sample: whole blood. The origin of the receptors is an adult who was a healthcare worker with PCR-confirmed SARS-CoV-2 infection or an uninfected control (not recorded which).

As concerns this clonotype: A much larger clone sits a single nucleotide away, making a read error possible. The chain employs TRBV7-3 and TRBJ1-3; D not resolved. Germline lookup yields CDR1 SGHTA and CDR2 FQGTGA. With 4 bases removed from V and 2 bases from J, the gap between germline ends came to 6 bases. The CDR3 is 13 residues long. CDR3 amino acids: CASSSNAGNTIYF. DNA for the CDR3: TGTGCCAGCAGCTCTAATGCTGGAAACACCATATATTTT.

CDR3 loop: CASSTRTSTYEQYF. For the CDR3, the DNA is TGTGCCAGCAGCACCCGGACGAGCACCTACGAGCAGTACTTC. The chain carries TRBV7-8 and TRBJ2-7; D gene ambiguous. The CDR3 has 14 residues. CDR1 and CDR2 from the germline V gene are SGHVS and FQNEAQ. V shed 5 bases and J shed 2 bases, with 13 bases lying between them.

This clonotype has a count of ten or more. The chain recombines TRBV7-2 with TRBJ2-2, with a possible D match to TRBD2 (5 bases). V lost 4 bases and J lost 0, with 6 bases in between. Germline V CDR1 and CDR2: SGHTA, FQGNSA. There are 14 residues in the CDR3. CDR3 DNA: TGTGCCAGCAGCTGGGAGACGAACACCGGGGAGCTGTTTTTT. Protein: CASSWETNTGELFF.

This clonotype showed up just a few times. A junction end diverges from the germline sequence, so it may reflect a read error. The chain joins TRBV7-7 to TRBJ1-1; D not certain. Germline V CDR1 and CDR2: SSHAT, FNYEAQ (reference sequence). This CDR3 is 13 amino acids long. The CDR3 coding sequence is TGTGCTAGCAGCTTGACCTTAAACACTGAAGCTTTCTTT. It yields the protein CASSLTLNTEAFF.

This rearrangement joins TRBV20-1 to TRBJ2-5, with D possibly TRBD1 on 6 matching bases. V lost 6 bases and J 4 bases, leaving 15 bases between the germline ends. CDR3 length: 13 amino acids. Germline V gene lookup returns CDR1 DFQATT and CDR2 SNEGSKA (reference sequence). The CDR3: CSAAPGQGETQYF. The CDR3 nucleotides read TGCAGTGCCGCCCCGGGACAAGGAGAGACCCAGTACTTC.

There are a few counts of this clonotype. The gene calls are TRBV11-2 and TRBJ2-2, with D uncertain. Trimming removed 0 bases at V and 6 bases at J, with 8 bases between. The germline V gene has CDR1 SGHAT and CDR2 FQNNGV. This CDR3 is built from 14 residues. The CDR3 here is CASSLERWAGELFF. The CDR3 region has the DNA TGTGCCAGCAGCTTAGAGCGCTGGGCCGGGGAGCTGTTTTTT.

Of note for this clonotype: A clone one base away is much larger, so this may be a read error. J is TRBJ2-7 and V is TRBV20-1, with a possible D match to TRBD2 (5 bases). This CDR3 contains 15 residues. Looked up from germline, CDR1 is DFQATT and CDR2 is SNEGSKA (reference sequence). V was clipped by 5 bases and J by 6 bases, with 23 bases between them. CDR3 residues: CSARGRQVGDGEQYF. In DNA, the CDR3 is TGCAGTGCTCGAGGGCGACAAGTCGGAGACGGCGAGCAGTACTTC.

The rearrangement links TRBV5-1 to TRBJ1-4; D is perhaps TRBD1 (6 bases). CDR3 length equals 15 residues. Trimming removed 2 bases from V and 5 bases from J, with 13 bases in between. CDR1 is SGHRS, CDR2 YFSETQ, per germline. The CDR3 spells CASSLGGRQNEKLFF. Here the CDR3 DNA reads TGCGCCAGCAGCTTAGGGGGACGGCAGAATGAAAAACTGTTTTTT.

This clonotype was seen a few times. The CDR3 sequence: CSVVRGGTDTQYF. DNA for the CDR3: TGCAGCGTTGTCCGGGGGGGCACAGATACGCAGTATTTT. V gene TRBV29-1 combines with J gene TRBJ2-3, with TRBD2 matching 7 bases. V was clipped by 4 bases and J by 1 base; unmatched bases: 2. This CDR3 spans 13 amino acids. From germline, CDR1 is SQVTM and CDR2 ANQGSEA.